This T cell receptor (beta chain) emerged from a study of blood T cell repertoires in COVID-19 (dated by TCRdb to about 2020). Study-wide context: Recovered participants in ImmuneRACE Cohort 3 were defined as having two consecutive negative NP/OP PCR tests, clearance from a healthcare professional, or resolution of symptoms. A freely available public database, intended as a resource for researchers studying the immune response to SARS-CoV-2, is where the repertoires were released. The samples were drawn from two sources: the first 160 participants of the ongoing ImmuneRACE study, and 1,254 subjects contributed by 6 global collaborators. Nearly every sample came with metadata listing a de-identified subject ID, COVID-19 status, age in years and sex. HLA class I and class II types, where available, came from metadata supplied by the sample provider rather than from assay-based typing. Collaborator samples came from the United States, Italy and Spain and covered acute and convalescent phases of COVID-19. The material from the prospective study consisted of cDNA or gDNA derived from T cells, B-cell-depleted T cells, or PBMCs. The dataset comprised deeply sampled blood TCRbeta repertoires from subjects exposed to, actively infected with, or recovered from COVID-19. The study at large found these results: The quantity of clinical and demographic metadata differed by source and by participant and was supplied without curation.

In the prospective study, participants were roughly 18 to 90 years old, resided in approximately 22 geographic areas of the United States, and were enrolled through a virtual design. To assign participants to cohorts, the prospective study relied on clinical history that participants themselves reported in a screening survey and a study questionnaire. Mobile phlebotomists in the prospective study collected whole blood, serum and a nasopharyngeal or oropharyngeal swab from every participant. Additional blood draws and questionnaires over an approximately two-month period could optionally be provided by prospective study participants. Blood samples from the prospective study were shipped frozen or at room temperature prior to DNA extraction. TCRbeta CDR3 regions were amplified from genomic DNA by means of the immunoSEQ Assay, a bias-controlled multiplex PCR. Concerning the study's data processing: The number of nucleated cells in each sample was estimated by amplification of reference gene primers within the assay. Sequence reads were collapsed and filtered to measure the absolute abundance of every unique TCRbeta CDR3 rearrangement. For each sample, productive Simpson clonality was calculated as the square root of Simpson's diversity index over productive rearrangements. Here the immuneACCESS table is served through TCRdb, limited to in-frame sequences with V and J called. Missing clones are a known gap in these copies; in checked studies unresolved V genes cover under half, and the rest lacks a known reason. V and J calls plus clone size are reproduced from that table; the DNA served to infer D and trimming. Present in this sample are approximately 190,000 clones, about 88% of which were seen just once. Around 25% of the sample rests with the top ten.

The germline V gene gives CDR1 as SGHRS and CDR2 as YFSETQ. V is pared back by 4 bases and J by 4 bases, with 23 bases lying between the germline termini. The cysteine opens and the phenylalanine closes a CDR3 of 17 amino acids. Solely the CDR3 DNA is kept, with 51 bases framed from the first base. Comment on this clone: It has no known antigen specificity. There are no base qualities to consult, and no much larger clone falls within one base.

The V gene is TRBV5-1 and the J gene is TRBJ1-1; too little of a D gene remains to name it. What was sequenced was PBMCs or T cells enriched from blood (not recorded which). The clonotype was recovered from a woman in her 40s in a cohort exposed to, infected with or recovered from COVID-19 (not recorded which). The CDR3 is CASSRAGNSLESTEAFF. The bases are TGCGCCAGCAGCCGTGCGGGAAATTCCCTCGAGAGCACTGAAGCTTTCTTT.